This is a list of T cell receptor beta chains from one sample in a study of cytomegalovirus exposure and HLA in healthy donors. Sequencing used immunoSEQ multiplex PCR; TCRdb keeps in-frame clones, though not all of them. In the table there are more than 60,000 clones, approximately 74% of which are singletons. Sequencing used PBMCs. The receptors were gathered from a man aged 35 to 55 in good health and CMV-seropositive. Each CDR3 is given with its conserved first and last residue. Fields, in order: D gene, J gene, clone size, V gene, CDR3 protein, CDR3 DNA. A D gene is named only where the DNA matches it firmly. Rows may omit the clone size; those that give it use once, few, many or a size class.

>.|TRBJ2-1|few|TRBV7-3
CASSKDRGSYNEQFF
TGTGCCAGCTCTAAGGATCGCGGCTCCTACAATGAGCAGTTCTTC
>.|TRBJ1-1|once|TRBV30
CAWSNPGCEAFF
TGTGCCTGGAGTAACCCAGGCTGTGAAGCTTTCTTT
>.|TRBJ2-5|.|TRBV7-2
CASSLQALGWGLEGGTQYF
TGTGCCAGCAGCTTACAGGCCTTAGGTTGGGGGCTGGAAGGCGGGACCCAGTACTTC
>.|TRBJ1-1|.|TRBV2
CASRFQGNTEAFF
TGTGCCAGCAGGTTTCAGGGTAACACTGAAGCTTTCTTT
>.|TRBJ1-6|.|TRBV27
CASKSNILNSPLHF
TGTGCCAGCAAAAGTAACATTTTGAATTCACCCCTCCACTTT
>TRBD1|TRBJ1-6|.|TRBV5-8
CASSQSLTGLNSPLHF
TGTGCCAGCAGCCAATCCTTGACAGGGCTCAATTCACCCCTCCACTTT
>TRBD1|TRBJ1-3|.|TRBV4-1
CASSQLQGVQSGNTIYF
TGCGCCAGCAGCCAACTCCAGGGGGTTCAGTCTGGAAACACCATATATTTT
>.|TRBJ1-5|.|TRBV28
CASTSQVKQPQHF
TGTGCCAGCACGTCGCAGGTGAAACAGCCCCAGCATTTT
>TRBD1|TRBJ1-2|.|TRBV28
CASSLGTGHYGYTF
TGTGCCAGCAGTTTGGGGACAGGACACTATGGCTACACCTTC
>.|TRBJ1-6|.|TRBV7-2
CASSLRGLGNSPLHF
TGTGCCAGCAGCTTAAGGGGCCTGGGTAATTCACCCCTCCACTTT
>TRBD2|TRBJ2-5|.|TRBV7-2
CASSPSWASGRETQYF
TGTGCCAGCAGCCCGAGCTGGGCTAGCGGGAGGGAGACCCAGTACTTC
>TRBD2|TRBJ2-5|.|TRBV6-1
CASSDSSGRETQYF
TGTGCCAGCAGTGACAGTAGCGGGAGGGAGACCCAGTACTTC
>.|TRBJ2-1|.|TRBV28
CASSLSNNEQFF
TGTGCCAGCAGTTTATCTAACAATGAGCAGTTCTTC
>.|TRBJ2-7|.|TRBV7-9
CASSLGTGSYEQYF
TGTGCCAGCAGCTTAGGTACAGGGAGCTACGAGCAGTACTTC
>.|TRBJ2-7|.|TRBV6-6
CATSVNDRPFSYEQYF
TGTGCCACCTCTGTTAACGACAGACCCTTCTCCTACGAGCAGTACTTC
>TRBD2|TRBJ2-3|.|TRBV7-3
CASSPNRAGGPTDTQYF
TGTGCCAGCAGCCCAAACCGAGCGGGAGGGCCGACAGATACGCAGTATTTT
>TRBD2|TRBJ2-7|.|TRBV5-1
CASSLAGGSYEQYF
TGCGCCAGCAGCTTGGCGGGGGGCTCCTACGAGCAGTACTTC
>.|TRBJ2-7|.|TRBV6-1
CASEADSYEQYF
TGTGCCAGCGAGGCTGACTCCTACGAGCAGTACTTC
>TRBD1|TRBJ2-1|.|TRBV6-5
CASSYGTGGFDEQFF
TGTGCCAGCAGTTACGGGACAGGGGGGTTCGATGAGCAGTTCTTC
>.|TRBJ2-6|.|TRBV19
CASSMARVDGANVLTF
TGTGCCAGTAGTATGGCCAGGGTGGATGGGGCCAACGTCCTGACTTTC
>TRBD2|TRBJ2-1|.|TRBV9
CASSVQTSGSAEQFF
TGTGCCAGCAGCGTCCAGACTAGCGGGAGTGCTGAGCAGTTCTTC
>.|TRBJ1-6|few|TRBV6-1
CASTLTGGNSPLHF
TGTGCCAGCACTTTGACAGGAGGCAATTCACCCCTCCACTTT
>TRBD2|TRBJ2-7|.|TRBV6-1
CASTQLARSSYEQYF
TGTGCCAGCACCCAACTAGCGCGTAGCTCCTACGAGCAGTACTTC
>TRBD1|TRBJ2-1|.|TRBV11-2
CASSPQGQGAYNEQFF
TGTGCCAGCAGCCCACAAGGACAGGGGGCCTACAATGAGCAGTTCTTC
>.|TRBJ1-2|.|TRBV29-1
CSVVVHLPYGYTF
TGCAGCGTTGTAGTCCACCTCCCCTATGGCTACACCTTC
>TRBD1|TRBJ2-2|.|TRBV28
CASSSPGTGDIGELFF
TGTGCCAGCAGTTCCCCCGGGACAGGGGACATCGGGGAGCTGTTTTTT
>.|TRBJ1-1|.|TRBV5-6
CASSFDSGLRNTEAFF
TGTGCCAGCAGCTTCGATTCGGGGTTGAGGAACACTGAAGCTTTCTTT
>.|TRBJ2-7|.|TRBV2
CASSRGSYEQYF
TGTGCCAGCAGTAGGGGTTCCTACGAGCAGTACTTC
>.|TRBJ1-2|.|TRBV10-1
CASSPTTNYGYTF
TGCGCCAGCAGTCCAACAACCAACTATGGCTACACCTTC
>.|TRBJ2-7|.|TRBV27
CASSPALDPGEQYF
TGTGCCAGCAGCCCTGCCCTAGATCCGGGAGAGCAGTACTTC
>TRBD1|TRBJ1-1|.|TRBV10-3
CAAQGEGEAFF
TGTGCCGCCCAGGGGGAAGGTGAAGCTTTCTTT
>TRBD1|TRBJ2-7|.|TRBV11-3
CASSPRTGSGEQYF
TGTGCCAGCAGCCCTCGGACAGGTTCGGGAGAGCAGTACTTC
>.|TRBJ2-7|.|TRBV18
CASSPQERGKLYEQYF
TGTGCCAGCTCACCCCAAGAAAGGGGGAAGTTGTACGAGCAGTACTTC
>.|TRBJ1-3|.|TRBV30
CAWSPLESRSGNTIYF
TGTGCCTGGAGCCCCCTAGAATCCCGCTCTGGAAACACCATATATTTT
>TRBD1|TRBJ2-2|.|TRBV19
CATGQGHTGELFF
TGTGCCACGGGACAGGGGCACACCGGGGAGCTGTTTTTT
>.|TRBJ2-2|.|TRBV4-1
CASRYHAANTGELFF
TGCGCCAGCAGGTACCATGCAGCGAACACCGGGGAGCTGTTTTTT
>.|TRBJ1-2|.|TRBV5-1
CASSPTAAGNNGYTF
TGCGCCAGCAGCCCAACGGCGGCAGGGAACAATGGCTACACCTTC
>TRBD1|TRBJ2-5|.|TRBV15
CATSRQPTGVGETQYF
TGTGCCACCAGCCGACAGCCGACAGGGGTGGGGGAGACCCAGTACTTC
>.|TRBJ2-1|few|TRBV9
CASSVGGAWGTDNEQFF
TGTGCCAGCAGCGTAGGGGGCGCGTGGGGGACTGACAATGAGCAGTTCTTC
>TRBD1|TRBJ1-5|once|TRBV25-1
CASSETGVNQPQHF
TGTGCCAGCAGCGAAACAGGGGTCAATCAGCCCCAGCATTTT
>.|TRBJ1-2|.|TRBV11-2
CASRLDPAGYGYTF
TGTGCCAGCAGATTAGATCCCGCCGGCTATGGCTACACCTTC
>TRBD2|TRBJ2-2|once|TRBV7-3
CASSLSGRADGELFF
TGTGCCAGCAGCTTAAGCGGGAGGGCCGACGGGGAGCTGTTTTTT
>TRBD1|TRBJ1-4|few|TRBV28
CASSLLRGPIEKLFF
TGTGCCAGCAGTCTTCTCAGGGGGCCAATTGAAAAACTGTTTTTT
>TRBD2|TRBJ2-7|.|TRBV18
CASSPGTRSSYEQYF
TGTGCCAGCTCACCCGGGACTAGGAGCTCCTACGAGCAGTACTTC